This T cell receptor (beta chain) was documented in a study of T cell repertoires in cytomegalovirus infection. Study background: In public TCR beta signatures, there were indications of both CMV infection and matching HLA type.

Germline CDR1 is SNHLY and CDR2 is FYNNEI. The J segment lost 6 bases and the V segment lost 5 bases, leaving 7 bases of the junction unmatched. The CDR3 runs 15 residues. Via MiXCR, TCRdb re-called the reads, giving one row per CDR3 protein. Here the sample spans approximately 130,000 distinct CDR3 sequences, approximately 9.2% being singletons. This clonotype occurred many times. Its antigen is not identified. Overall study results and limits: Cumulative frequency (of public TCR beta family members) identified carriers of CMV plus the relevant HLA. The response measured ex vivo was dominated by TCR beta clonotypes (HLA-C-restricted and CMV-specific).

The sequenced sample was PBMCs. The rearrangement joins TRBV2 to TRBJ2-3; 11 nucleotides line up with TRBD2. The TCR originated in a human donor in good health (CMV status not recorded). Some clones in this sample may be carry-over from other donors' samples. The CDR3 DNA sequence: TGTGCCAGCAGTCCAACTAGCGGGGGTGGGGATACGCAGTATTTT. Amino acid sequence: CASSPTSGGGDTQYF.